The text below deals with one TCR beta chain. Its antigen remains unknown. PCR was performed a second time for roughly 7 to 12 cycles using a sample-barcoded 5' primer and a J-beta primer mix. TCRdb re-derived calls from the 5' RACE reads in MiXCR, one entry per CDR3 protein. The sample carries 1.5 million to 2 million distinct CDR3 sequences, about two fifths recorded once. V was clipped by 0 bases and J by 3 bases; unmatched bases: 5. This CDR3 comprises 17 residues. CDR1 is SGHRS, CDR2 YFSETQ, per germline. The donors, aged about 6 to 100, were healthy Caucasians from Russia. These data are taken from a study of blood T cells in healthy people across ages. Points from the study as a whole: Measured against age, TCR beta diversity per million T cells decreased in a roughly linear manner. There was no known CMV status for donors, so expanded clonotype changes were possibly confounded. Aged donors had fewer naive CD4+ cells and lower diversity than long-lived donors.

The chain couples TRBV5-1 to TRBJ2-1; 11 bases agree with TRBD1. Sequenced input: blood. The TCR originated in a human donor in good health. The chain's CDR3 is CASSLVLGTGGYNEQFF. The CDR3 coding sequence is TGCGCCAGCAGCTTGGTTTTGGGGACAGGGGGCTACAATGAGCAGTTCTTC.